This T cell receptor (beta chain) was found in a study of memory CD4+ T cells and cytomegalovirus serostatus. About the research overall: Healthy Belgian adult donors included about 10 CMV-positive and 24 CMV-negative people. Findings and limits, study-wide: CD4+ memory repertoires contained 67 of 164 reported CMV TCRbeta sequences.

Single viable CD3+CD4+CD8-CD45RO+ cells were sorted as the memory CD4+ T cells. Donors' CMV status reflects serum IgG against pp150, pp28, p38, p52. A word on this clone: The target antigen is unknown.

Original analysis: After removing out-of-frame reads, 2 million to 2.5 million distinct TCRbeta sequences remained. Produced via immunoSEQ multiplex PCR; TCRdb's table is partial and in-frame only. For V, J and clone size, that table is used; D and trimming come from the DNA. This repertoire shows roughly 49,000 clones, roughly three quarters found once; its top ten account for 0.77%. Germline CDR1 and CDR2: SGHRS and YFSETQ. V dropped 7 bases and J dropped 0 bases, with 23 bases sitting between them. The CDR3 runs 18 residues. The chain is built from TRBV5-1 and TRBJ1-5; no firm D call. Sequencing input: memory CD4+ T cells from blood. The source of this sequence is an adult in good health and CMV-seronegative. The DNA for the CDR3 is TGCGCCAGCCGACCGATTCCGGCAGGAGGCAATAGCAATCAGCCCCAGCATTTT. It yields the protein CASRPIPAGGNSNQPQHF. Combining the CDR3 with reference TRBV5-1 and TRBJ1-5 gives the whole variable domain KAGVTQTPRYLIKTRGQQVTLSCSPISGHRSVSWYQQTPGQGLQFLFEYFSETQRNKGNFPGRFSGRQFSNSRSEMNVSTLELGDSALYLCASRPIPAGGNSNQPQHFGDGTRLSIL.